This T cell receptor (beta chain) was identified during a study of cytomegalovirus exposure and HLA in healthy donors (TCRdb year 2017). In the study overall: An earlier analysis of about 530 of the donors reported 276 Gb of sequence data and 95 million to 130 million unique TCR beta sequences obtained from around 180 million T cells. Roughly 310 gigabases of sequencing data and 70 million to 100 million unique TCR sequences were included in an early release covering about 700 HLA-typed donors. The genetic ancestry cluster associated with self-reported Caucasian donors included over 65% of the 398 genotyped donors. The aim of the study was to test whether cataloging public T cell receptors could identify signatures of past pathogen exposure. The study profiled the T cell repertoires of about 720 subjects by immunosequencing and related them to cytomegalovirus serostatus. A separate validation cohort of roughly 130 different subjects was used in addition to the approximately 610-subject first cohort. High-throughput TCR immunosequencing, statistical association of individual TCRs with disease status, and machine learning were combined to predict cytomegalovirus infection status. To study patterns of TCR occurrence, a later analysis re-analyzed previously published TCR beta repertoires from 550 to 800 donors and added high-resolution HLA genotyping. Rather than using new phenotypic data, the later analysis identified candidate immune exposures from TCR beta sequences and from how often those sequences occurred across donors. To decide whether each TCR beta V gene segment behaved as functional or pseudogenic, an earlier analysis of some 580 of the donors relied on high-throughput TCR beta sequencing. Donor age, sex, ethnicity and CMV serostatus were compiled together with the repertoire data. A later genetic analysis took genome-wide SNP genotypes for about 55% of the 666 donors and used that subset as a discovery cohort. Every discovery cohort repertoire had been produced on one sequencing platform. HLA typing included class I and class II loci at four-digit resolution. Typing coverage varied by locus: about 620-630 donors for A, B, C, DRB1 and DQB1; 500 to 550 for DQA1; about 570 for DPA1; under 490 for DPB1. Because of strong linkage in the cohort, 4 to 6 DR-DQ haplotypes were treated as single units for association and clustering. Among roughly 370 genotyped donors of the cohort, an average of approximately 240,000 unique TCR beta nucleotide sequences were sequenced per donor, roughly 18% of them non-productive. Broader findings and caveats from the paper: In a later analysis, most CMV-associated TCR beta chains were found to appear HLA-restricted, with HLA associations seemingly driven largely by CMV exposure. According to a later analysis, TCR association rates differed among HLA loci, with DRB1 alleles showing the most associated TCRs and HLA-C alleles showing the fewest. Assigning TCR associations to individual alleles was difficult when HLA alleles, especially DR and DQ, strongly co-occurred. The presence/absence analyses assumed that sequencing depth was roughly uniform across donors, and that assumption may not be true. Linkage disequilibrium might explain the correlated functional status among segregating V segments, but an unknown experimental factor could not be excluded. In a later analysis, around 17,000 TCR beta sequences were associated with specific HLA alleles at a false discovery rate of 0.05. Across donors, most TCR sequences were observed very rarely, whereas some public TCRs were present in many individuals. The 87-base-pair reads could not distinguish some IMGT-functional V segments, including TRBV6-2 and TRBV6-3, so those segments were excluded. Because HLA typing was unavailable for some donors at each locus, only the typed subset was used in association tests. An association between a missense DCLRE1C variant and V-gene and J-gene trimming of TCR beta chains was found in a later genetic analysis and replicated in an independent cohort. The classifier was reported to diagnose cytomegalovirus status with high specificity and sensitivity in both the original cohort and the validation cohort. The authors suggested that the approach could potentially be extended to other disease states and immunological phenotypes. A few of the identified cytomegalovirus-associated TCR beta chains were confirmed in vitro to be specific for cytomegalovirus antigens. In this cohort, only TCR beta chains were sequenced, and detectable features were limited by the absence of alpha or paired-chain data. An earlier analysis of approximately 500 of the donors showed that most TCR beta V segments appeared in productive rearrangements either about 87% or about 30% of the time, which broadly matched IMGT annotations. A further reported finding was that TCR beta sequences accurately predicted the HLA-A and HLA-B alleles for most subjects in the first cohort. A later genetic analysis reported fewer N-insertions in productive TCRs among donors in an Asian-associated ancestry cluster than the approximately 670-donor mean. In a later analysis, HLA-associated TCR beta chains were found to be more clonally expanded and to have lower generation probabilities than equally common non-associated chains. The earlier analysis of 450 to 700 of the donors excluded roughly 17 rarely observed V segments, including chromosome 9 orphons, because counts were too low. The only immune exposure information available for the cohort was CMV serostatus. A total of 164 TCR beta chains were listed by the study as associated with cytomegalovirus. A group of highly shared sequence variants was considered likely to be a technical artifact of the sequencing pipeline. Several of the top co-occurrence clusters appeared to be linked to parvovirus B19, influenza, CMV and Epstein-Barr virus, according to a later analysis.

The library was prepared using the immunoSEQ multiplex PCR assay. The multiplex PCR relied on a mix of 60 forward primers for TCR Vbeta segments and 13 reverse primers for TCR Jbeta segments. The CDR3 region of rearranged TCR beta genes was amplified from genomic DNA by a multiplex PCR assay. On the Illumina HiSeq System, the amplified TCR beta libraries were sequenced as 87-base-pair reads. Per the source publication's procedure: Across the roughly 600 repertoires, a later analysis counted tens of millions of unique TCR beta chains, 9 million to 14 million of which were shared by at least two donors. Raw reads were error-corrected and collapsed into unique sequences with a nearest-neighbor algorithm that merged closely related sequences to remove PCR and sequencing errors. Alignment of CDR3 sequences to IMGT reference sequences was used to assign V, D and J gene segments. For a sequence to be retained, a match of at least six nucleotides was required to both a V gene segment and a J gene segment. A rearrangement counted as productive if the CDR3 had no stop codons and remained in frame with V and J, and every other rearrangement counted as non-productive. Following IMGT convention, CDR3 was defined as the stretch from the second conserved V-encoded cysteine to the conserved J-encoded phenylalanine. In an earlier analysis of more than 550 of the donors, sequences lacking an unambiguous match to a single V gene segment were excluded. An earlier analysis of 550 to 650 of the donors classified V segments as functional when productive rearrangements were above 56.7% and as segregating when the standard deviation between donors was above 5%. A statistical classification framework was developed to diagnose cytomegalovirus status using the catalog of TCR beta chain sequences. V and J gene assignment, in a later analysis, came from comparing TCR nucleotide sequences with IMGT/GENE-DB human TR gene sequences. In a later analysis, CDR3 sequences and most-parsimonious VDJ recombination scenarios were assigned using the TCRdist pipeline. In a later analysis, each TCR beta chain was defined by its CDR3 amino acid sequence together with its V-gene family, and reads without a unique V-gene family were excluded. A later analysis removed nearly 600 highly shared, low-generation-probability nucleotide sequences to deal with suspected cross-contamination and a sequencing artifact. In a later analysis, a clonal expansion index was calculated for each public chain from normalized within-repertoire ranks of inferred template counts. In a later analysis, generation probabilities were computed using a VDJ recombination model fitted to out-of-frame rearrangements, and the results were checked against IGoR. In a later analysis, TCR-TCR, TCR-HLA and TCR-CMV co-occurrence was scored with hypergeometric tests, and a repertoire-size bias correction was applied to TCR pairs. To estimate false discovery rates, a later analysis permuted the HLA or CMV assignments 20 times. In a later analysis, co-occurring TCRs were grouped with DBSCAN, and TCRdist sequence similarity was added when clustering was performed within HLA-allele-positive subsets. Repertoires with fewer than 30,000 or more than 120,000 public chains were left out of co-occurrence clustering, as were about 5 repertoires with anomalous nucleotide sharing. Here the immuneACCESS table is served through TCRdb, limited to in-frame sequences with V and J called. Missing clones are a known gap in these copies; in checked studies unresolved V genes cover under half, and the rest lacks a known reason. That table supplies the V and J calls and clone size; D and trimming were determined from the DNA. Recorded for this sample are 200,000 to 250,000 clones; roughly 70% of them occurred a single time. Roughly 2.5% of the sample is in the top ten clones.

In total, 666 healthy bone marrow donors made up the cohort. At the time of sampling, every cohort member was nominally healthy, though immune exposures that went unrecorded were likely present. The donor tested CMV seropositive and was one of the 289 seropositive cohort members. Every donor gave a peripheral blood sample, and the peripheral blood mononuclear cells from that sample were used for TCR beta sequencing. Genomic DNA was extracted from the blood cell samples with the Qiagen DNeasy Blood Extraction Kit. V is reduced by 0 bases and J by 1 base, leaving a spacing of 5 bases between them. The CDR3 has 14 amino acids, counting the end cysteine and phenylalanine. Only the CDR3 DNA is retained, 42 bases long and in frame from the first base. Taken from the germline V gene, the CDR1 and CDR2 loops are SGHRS and YFSETQ. This clone was recorded once. Its antigen has not been determined. No quality values exist for individual bases; no much larger clone is one base distant.

The clonotype comes from a middle-aged man in good health and CMV-seropositive. The rearrangement combines TRBV5-1 with TRBJ2-1; no D gene is confidently identified. The material sequenced was PBMCs. The CDR3 in this case is CASSLAASYNEQFF. The sequenced DNA: TGCGCCAGCAGCTTGGCTGCGTCCTACAATGAGCAGTTCTTC.